The clone carrying this TCR beta chain was picked up many times. Its antigen is unidentified. The data were obtained in a study of breast tumors, draining lymph nodes, adjacent tissues. Study-level results: Data only fit, rather than demonstrated, lymph node origin of most tumor T cells. Tumor repertoires ranked between lymph nodes and nontumor tissue in diversity, with V and J gene preferences. The data were judged consistent with most tumor T cells coming from lymph node and expanding in tumor.

TCRdb re-derived calls from the multiplex PCR reads in MiXCR, one entry per CDR3 protein. The sample has 200,000 or so distinct CDR3 sequences; about 32% are singletons. This CDR3 comprises 15 residues. Germline V gives CDR1 SGHTA, CDR2 FQGNSA. V lost 1 base and J 2 bases, leaving 10 bases between the germline ends. Axillary draining lymph nodes of breast cancer patients supplied the node samples. Sequencing was done on a sample of axillary lymph node tissue. This TCR was recovered from a female donor with breast cancer. Some clones in this sample may be carry-over from other donors' samples. The V gene is TRBV7-2, the J gene TRBJ2-3, with D perhaps given as TRBD1 or TRBD2 (5 bases each). The CDR3 reads CASSLGGDPTDTQYF. Written as DNA, the CDR3 is TGTGCCAGCAGCTTAGGAGGGGACCCCACAGATACGCAGTATTTT. The variable domain in full, with the rest retrieved from reference TRBV7-2 and TRBJ2-3, is GAGVSQSPSNKVTEKGKDVELRCDPISGHTALYWYRQSLGQGLEFLIYFQGNSAPDKSGLPSDRFSAERTGGSVSTLTIQRTQQEDSAVYLCASSLGGDPTDTQYFGPGTRLTVL.